This TCR beta chain was sequenced in a study of blood T cell repertoires in COVID-19. At the level of the study: Specimens from acute and convalescent COVID-19 originated in the United States, Italy and Spain. Sample material is recorded as cDNA or gDNA derived from T cells, B-cell-depleted T cells, or PBMCs.

One Seattle source followed patients from active infection through their disease course. Authors' data handling: Reference gene primer amplification gave nucleated cell count estimates. Libraries were prepared by immunoSEQ multiplex PCR; TCRdb keeps only in-frame clonotypes and omits some of them. The V and J calls and clone size were taken over from that table, and D and trimming were inferred from the DNA. The data show approximately 350,000 clones, about nine tenths seen once. CDR3 length equals 16 residues. CDR1 is LGHNT, CDR2 FRNRAP, per germline. V trimming: 1 base; J trimming: 2 bases; junction bases outside the gene matches: 4.

The sequence was collected from a woman between 65 and 79 years old with COVID-19, enrolled during active disease. The specimen was peripheral blood. The chain recombines TRBV12-5 with TRBJ2-3; 9 bases line up with TRBD2. The CDR3 region has the DNA TGTGCTAGTGGTTTGGGAGCGGGGGGCTTCACAGATACGCAGTATTTT. Amino acid sequence: CASGLGAGGFTDTQYF.